The rows below give T cell receptor beta chains drawn from one sample of a study of blood T cell repertoires in COVID-19. Here immunoSEQ multiplex PCR was the method, and the copy in TCRdb shows in-frame clones only, minus some. The table records about 30,000 clones, approximately 90% of them present only once. The specimen was peripheral blood. Receptor source: a human donor in a cohort sampled during active COVID-19. Both conserved end residues are part of each CDR3. Each record gives: J gene, V gene, CDR3 protein.

TRBJ2-7 TRBV9 CASSAGLAGGRPNEQYF
TRBJ1-5 TRBV30 CAWGGPSVANQPQHF
TRBJ2-1 TRBV19 CASSIVPSGRNEQFF
TRBJ1-6 TRBV14 CASSQGGQGNLPRYNSPLHF
TRBJ2-1 TRBV18 CASSPRVSGSTNEQFF
TRBJ2-4 TRBV27 CASSSRNIQYF
TRBJ2-5 TRBV3-1/TRBV3-2 CASSQALVGETQYF
TRBJ2-5 TRBV6-2/TRBV6-3 CASSYSSGGGETQYF
TRBJ1-2 TRBV30 CAWSVQGTALDGYTF
TRBJ2-2 TRBV19 CASSLRLAGVKSGELFF
TRBJ2-7 TRBV6-8 CASSPNGQYF
TRBJ2-2 TRBV2 CASSELTGRTGELFF
TRBJ1-1 TRBV13 CASSSNRGLTEAFF
TRBJ2-7 TRBV2 CASSKGQGTYEQYF
TRBJ1-1 TRBV4-2 CASSLSHQGQGAFF
TRBJ1-5 TRBV5-1 CASSPTGNRNQPQHF
TRBJ2-2 TRBV25-1 CASSDGGKDTGELFF
TRBJ1-2 TRBV5-4 CASSLAGTGDYGYTF
TRBJ2-5 TRBV2 CASSEGKLGGETQYF
TRBJ1-1 TRBV11-2 CASSQVILRSEAFF
TRBJ1-2 TRBV10-3 CATQENYGYTF
TRBJ1-2 TRBV6-5 CASTAGRAQDYGYTF
TRBJ2-3 TRBV5-1 CASSLTGGPTDTQYF
TRBJ1-5 TRBV5-8 CASSLGRRTGGRQPQHF
TRBJ1-6 TRBV4-1 CASSPAVDSYNSPLHF
TRBJ2-3 TRBV30 CAWSEQGLGTDTQYF
TRBJ2-1 TRBV6-2/TRBV6-3 CASSRAGTAYNEQFF
TRBJ1-3 TRBV19 CASTQMTGSGNTIYF